These 5 T cell receptor beta chains share one sample of origin, sequenced in a study of T cell clonotyping in hematopoietic cell transplantation. Time point noted: recipient sample about 28 days before transplant, after cytoreduction. Here immunoSEQ multiplex PCR was the method, and the copy in TCRdb shows in-frame clones only, minus some. The repertoire holds fewer than 50,000 clones, 85% to 90% seen once, with roughly 6% in the top ten. Sequenced here: peripheral blood mononuclear cells, sampled before stem cell transplant. The receptors were sampled from a man in his sixties with biphenotypic leukemia. Some clones in this sample may be carry-over from other donors' samples.

This clone was counted once. The J gene is TRBJ1-5, the V gene TRBV5-6, with 9 bases fitting TRBD1. This CDR3 has 14 amino acids. Germline V lookup: CDR1 SGHDT, CDR2 YYEEEE. The V and J ends lost 1 base and 5 bases, in that order; junction bases with no gene match: 1. The CDR3 DNA is TGTGCCAGCAGCTTGTGGACAGGGGATCAGCCCCAGCATTTT. Its protein product is CASSLWTGDQPQHF.

The chain is built from TRBV7-8 and TRBJ2-3, with no clear D. Trimming removed 2 bases from V and 4 bases from J, with 7 bases in between. Germline assignment: CDR1 SGHVS and CDR2 FQNEAQ. The CDR3 runs to 13 residues. In DNA form, the CDR3 reads TGTGCCAGCAGCTTAAGTTCCGCAGATACGCAGTATTTT. It encodes CASSLSSADTQYF.

CDR3 coding DNA: TGTGCCAGCAATAACGGGGGGGCGCGGAGCAATGAGCAGTTCTTC. It specifies CASNNGGARSNEQFF. The genes are TRBV2 and TRBJ2-1; 8 nucleotides agree with TRBD2. V gave up 7 bases and J gave up 6 bases; unmatched junction bases: 11. This CDR3 region has 15 residues. Germline CDR1 and CDR2: SNHLY and FYNNEI.

The chain recombines TRBV5-6 with TRBJ2-2; D is perhaps TRBD1 (7 bases). This CDR3 spans 17 amino acids. Germline V gene sequence: CDR1 SGHDT, CDR2 YYEEEE. Trimming shortened V by 1 base and J by 1 base, and 14 bases separated the two germline ends. This CDR3 is CASSLSGGIRNTGELFF. The CDR3 nucleotides read TGTGCCAGCAGCTTGTCAGGGGGGATCAGGAACACCGGGGAGCTGTTTTTT.

The chain has TRBV7-3 and TRBJ1-1, with TRBD1 matching 7 bases. The CDR3 has 14 residues. The V gene end was trimmed by 6 bases and the J gene end by 5 bases; junction bases not matched to a gene: 9. Germline V lookup: CDR1 SGHTA, CDR2 FQGTGA. CDR3 in amino acids: CASSSTGTVTEAFF. CDR3 DNA sequence: TGTGCCAGCAGTTCGACAGGGACGGTAACTGAAGCTTTCTTT.